This T cell receptor (beta chain) was obtained from a study of T cell repertoires in cytomegalovirus infection. Study-wide context: The authors relied on CMV epitopes, both recently identified HLA-C-restricted and well-studied HLA-B-restricted. Overall study results and limits: The cumulative frequency of public TCR beta families distinguished individuals who carried CMV together with the relevant HLA.

Trimming pared 4 bases from V and 0 bases from J, leaving 16 bases between. The CDR3 consists of 16 residues. Germline V CDR1 and CDR2: DFQATT, SNEGSKA (reference sequence). Points on this clonotype: Antigen unknown.

TCRdb re-called the reads through MiXCR, storing one row per CDR3 protein. The data show 680,000 or so distinct CDR3 sequences, 33% seen once. V gene TRBV20-1 combines with J gene TRBJ1-5; no reliable D call. The sample was cultured PBMCs, taken from culture after CMV antigen stimulation. The source of this sequence is a human donor in good health (CMV status not recorded). Some clones in this sample may be carry-over from other donors' samples. CDR3 amino acids: CSAIDTGRGSNQPQHF. CDR3 sequence (DNA): TGCAGTGCTATCGACACCGGACGCGGTAGCAATCAGCCCCAGCATTTT.